This T cell receptor (beta chain) was identified during a study of post-analysis software for immune sequencing data. The CDR3 contains 11 residues. Germline V gene sequence: CDR1 DFQATT, CDR2 SNEGSKA (reference sequence). V was clipped by 7 bases and J by 2 bases, with 8 bases between them. This clonotype was found a few times. As yet, its antigen is unknown. Sequencing libraries made from TCR beta cDNA carried unique molecular identifiers. Between roughly 1 and 11 million T cells gave rise to approximately 520,000 cDNA molecules. MiXCR, applied by TCRdb to the PCR reads, yields one record per CDR3 protein. The sample comprises a few hundred thousand distinct CDR3 sequences, roughly 30% of which are singletons, and roughly an eighth rests with the top ten. Overall study results and limits: There were a few TRBV segments more frequent in patients than controls, and TRBV5-6, TRBV5-1 and TRBV20-1 were among them. Controls' normalized Chao1 diversity significantly exceeded that of multiple sclerosis patients.

The V call is TRBV20-1, the J call TRBJ2-5; D gene uncertain. Sample: blood. The receptor was derived from a girl aged 10 to 17 with multiple sclerosis. CDR3 protein: CSEGGQETQYF. CDR3 nucleotides: TGCAGTGAGGGTGGGCAAGAGACCCAGTACTTC.